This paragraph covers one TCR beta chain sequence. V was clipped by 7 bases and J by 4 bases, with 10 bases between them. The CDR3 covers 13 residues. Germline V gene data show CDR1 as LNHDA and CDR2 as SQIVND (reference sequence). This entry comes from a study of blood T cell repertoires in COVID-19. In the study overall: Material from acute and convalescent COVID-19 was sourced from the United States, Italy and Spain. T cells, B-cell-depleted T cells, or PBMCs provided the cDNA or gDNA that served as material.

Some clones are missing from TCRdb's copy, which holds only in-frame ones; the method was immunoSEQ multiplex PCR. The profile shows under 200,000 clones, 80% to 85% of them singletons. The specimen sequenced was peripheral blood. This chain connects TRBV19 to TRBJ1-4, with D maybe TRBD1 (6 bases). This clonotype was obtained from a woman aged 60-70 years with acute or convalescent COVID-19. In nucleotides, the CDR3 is TGTGCCAGTAAGAGGGGGTTTAATGAAAAACTGTTTTTT. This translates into CASKRGFNEKLFF.